The present TCR beta chain was sequenced within a study of T cell clonotyping in hematopoietic cell transplantation. Some clones are missing from TCRdb's copy, which holds only in-frame ones; the method was immunoSEQ multiplex PCR. The sample has some 13,000 clones, over 85% seen once. Study results and limitations: CD4 and CD8 repertoire contributions could not be separated without sorting.

Comments on this clone: The antigen is undetermined.

CDR1 is SGDLS, CDR2 YYNGEE, per germline. With V trimmed by 2 bases and J by 4 bases, 10 bases remained unmatched. This CDR3 spans 16 amino acids. This sample comprised PBMCs, obtained 30 days after allogeneic stem cell transplant. This receptor was obtained from a male patient in his sixties who had an allogeneic stem cell transplant from an unrelated donor, so the T cells may come from the graft donor. Some clones in this sample may be carry-over from other donors' samples. J is TRBJ2-7 and V is TRBV9; TRBD1 aligns across 9 bases. CDR3 protein: CASSVASGTGKYEQYF. The CDR3 bases are TGTGCCAGCAGCGTTGCCTCCGGGACAGGGAAGTACGAGCAGTACTTC.